One sample yielded the 31 T cell receptor beta chains listed below, sequenced in a study of Ad26.COV2.S vaccination and SARS-CoV-2 variants. The method was immunoSEQ multiplex PCR; TCRdb's version includes in-frame clones alone and lacks a portion of them. Of a few hundred thousand clones in the sample, 90% were seen once. Treatment indicated: over 15 received Ad26.COV2.S at low or high dose, single or two shots; about 5 received placebo; per-sample allocation not given. Following the first vaccine or placebo injection, samples were taken on day 63. This specimen consisted of peripheral blood, obtained in a trial of Ad26.COV2.S vaccine versus placebo. The receptors derive from a person aged 18-60 years who received the Ad26.COV2.S COVID-19 vaccine or a placebo.

The chain carries TRBV6-5 and TRBJ2-5, with a possible D match to TRBD1 (6 bases). This CDR3 spans 13 amino acids. The V end was cut by 7 bases, the J end by 1 base, with 10 bases between. Germline CDR1 and CDR2: MNHEY and SVGAGI. Written as DNA, the CDR3 is TGTGCCAGCAAACAGGACAGCCAAGAGACCCAGTACTTC. It yields the protein CASKQDSQETQYF.

The rearrangement links TRBV4-2 to TRBJ2-7; 10 nucleotides align to TRBD2. The germline V gene has CDR1 LGHNA and CDR2 YNFKEQ. V was pared by 0 bases and J by 3 bases, with 5 bases of the junction left unmatched. The CDR3 consists of 16 residues. The CDR3 region is CASSQEPSGSYYEQYF. CDR3 bases: TGTGCCAGCAGCCAAGAACCTAGCGGGAGTTACTACGAGCAGTACTTC.

V is TRBV14 and J is TRBJ1-4; 7 nucleotides match TRBD1. Germline V CDR1 and CDR2: SGHDN, FVKESK. V was clipped by 3 bases and J by 5 bases; unmatched bases: 6. This CDR3 region has 15 residues. The CDR3 spells CASSQSTGSNEKLFF. The CDR3 DNA is TGTGCCAGCAGCCAGTCGACAGGGTCAAATGAAAAACTGTTTTTT.

The CDR3 here is CASSDRGSGSDTQYF. In DNA form, the CDR3 reads TGTGCCAGCAGTGACAGGGGGAGTGGGTCAGATACGCAGTATTTT. The J gene is TRBJ2-3, the V gene TRBV25-1; 7 bases fit TRBD1. The CDR3 consists of 15 residues. Germline CDR1 is MGHDK and CDR2 is SYGVNS. Trimming removed 3 bases from V and 4 bases from J; junction bases left unmatched: 7.

The V call is TRBV24-1, the J call TRBJ2-7; D may be TRBD1 (5 bases). Per germline, CDR1 KGHDR and CDR2 SFDVKD. The CDR3 contains 13 residues. Trimming shortened V by 3 bases and J by 3 bases, and 8 bases separated the two germline ends. The CDR3 coding sequence is TGTGCCACCAGTGATGACAGATACTACGAGCAGTACTTC. This gives the protein CATSDDRYYEQYF.

V is TRBV25-1 and J is TRBJ2-1; 9 bases are a match to TRBD2. The CDR3 consists of 18 residues. Germline CDR1 MGHDK, CDR2 SYGVNS. The V and J ends lost 3 bases and 8 bases, in that order; junction bases with no gene match: 17. CDR3 protein: CASSEGAGTSPLQDEQFF. The CDR3 region has the DNA TGTGCCAGCAGTGAGGGGGCTGGGACTAGCCCCTTACAGGATGAGCAGTTCTTC.

This clone is a singleton in its sample. The genes are TRBV6-2 or TRBV6-3 and TRBJ2-2; 7 bases match TRBD1. Looked up from germline, CDR1 is MNHEY and CDR2 is SVGEGT. The CDR3 length is 13 residues. Trimming cost V 5 bases and J 6 bases; bases outside gene matches: 3. Here the CDR3 reads CASSGQASGELFF. The CDR3 coding sequence is TGTGCCAGCAGTGGACAGGCGTCCGGGGAGCTGTTTTTT.

Regarding this clone: A clone one base away is much larger, so this may be a read error. The V call is TRBV12-3 or TRBV12-4, the J call TRBJ1-5, with no clear D. Trimming pared 5 bases from V and 0 bases from J, leaving 5 bases between. This CDR3 spans 13 amino acids. CDR3 loop: CASSKNSNQPQHF. For the CDR3, the DNA is TGTGCCAGCAGTAAGAATAGCAATCAGCCCCAGCATTTT.

About this clone itself: The same CDR3 also results from other DNA sequences found in this sample. The V gene is TRBV27, the J gene TRBJ1-5; unclear D gene. The CDR3 length is 13 residues. Trimming removed 2 bases at V and 2 bases at J, with 4 bases between. The germline CDR1 and CDR2 sequences are MNHEY and SMNVEV (reference sequence). The CDR3, as DNA: TGTGCCAGCAGTTTAACGGGCAATCAGCCCCAGCATTTT. It codes for CASSLTGNQPQHF.

The chain uses TRBV3-1 (or the pseudogene TRBV3-2) and TRBJ2-7; no clear D gene. CDR1 is LGHDT and CDR2 is YNNKEL in the germline V gene (reference sequence). The CDR3 contains 13 residues. The ends were cut back, 2 bases at V and 5 bases at J, with 10 bases in the middle. The CDR3 nucleotides are TGTGCCAGCAGCCAATTTTATACAGACGAGCAGTACTTC. The encoded protein is CASSQFYTDEQYF.

This chain links TRBV15 with TRBJ2-7; tentatively, D is TRBD2 (6 bases). There are 13 residues in the CDR3. V was cut by 5 bases and J by 4 bases, with 12 bases left in between. The germline gives CDR1 LNHNV, CDR2 YYDKDF (reference sequence). CDR3 amino acids: CATSAGIDYEQYF. For the CDR3, the DNA is TGTGCCACCAGCGCGGGGATAGATTACGAGCAGTACTTC. Together with reference TRBV15 and TRBJ2-7, the CDR3 gives the full variable domain: DAMVIQNPRYQVTQFGKPVTLSCSQTLNHNVMYWYQQKSSQAPKLLFHYYDKDFNNEADTPDNFQSRRPNTSFCFLDIRSPGLGDTAMYLCATSAGIDYEQYFGPGTRLTVT.

This chain joins TRBV6-1 and TRBJ2-1, with 7 bases identical to TRBD2. Unmatched junction bases numbered 1, after V lost 1 base and J lost 13 bases. In germline, CDR1 is MNHNS, CDR2 SASEGT. This CDR3 region has 11 residues. CDR3 protein: CASSEGGSQFF. CDR3 nucleotides: TGTGCCAGCAGTGAAGGCGGGAGTCAGTTCTTC.

The table lists this clone with a count of one. The chain carries TRBV27 and TRBJ1-2, with 7 bases matching TRBD1. V shed 4 bases, J shed 8 bases, and the junction held 13 bases outside the gene matches. The germline CDR1 and CDR2 sequences are MNHEY and SMNVEV (reference sequence). CDR3 length: 15 residues. This CDR3 is CASSSGRGLGGGYTF. DNA of the CDR3: TGTGCCAGCAGTTCTGGGAGGGGGCTCGGGGGAGGCTACACCTTC.

The chain couples TRBV28 to TRBJ1-4; possibly TRBD1 for D (5 bases). CDR3 length equals 14 residues. V was trimmed by 3 bases and J by 7 bases, leaving 12 bases between them. Per the germline V gene, CDR1 is MDHEN and CDR2 is SYDVKM. CDR3 amino acids: CASSFRRRGEKLFF. CDR3 nucleotides: TGTGCCAGCAGTTTTAGGCGGAGGGGTGAAAAACTGTTTTTT.

This chain's CDR3 is CASSPPLGSSLVNEQFF. The CDR3 nucleotides are TGTGCCAGCAGTCCGCCTTTGGGGTCTTCGCTGGTCAATGAGCAGTTCTTC. The chain couples TRBV6-2 or TRBV6-3 to TRBJ2-1, with D unclear. The germline V gene has CDR1 MNHEY and CDR2 SVGEGT. V lost 5 bases, J lost 6 bases, and 23 bases lay in between. The length of the CDR3 is 17 residues.

This clone was counted a single time. The rearrangement joins TRBV10-3 to TRBJ1-6; 7 bases map to TRBD1. The germline gives CDR1 ENHRY, CDR2 SYGVKD. The CDR3 sequence is 15 residues long. V lost 7 bases to trimming and J lost 8 bases; unmatched junction nucleotides: 11. DNA of the CDR3: TGTGCCATCAAGTTCTCGGGGACAGTGGATTCACCCCTCCACTTT. This sequence encodes CAIKFSGTVDSPLHF.

This chain links TRBV11-2 with TRBJ2-3; 9 bases are shared with TRBD2. The junction had 6 bases not matched to a gene; V was cut back by 1 base and J by 1 base. Germline V gene data show CDR1 as SGHAT and CDR2 as FQNNGV. The CDR3 is 17 amino acids. The DNA for the CDR3 is TGTGCCAGCAGCTTAGGGGCTAGCGGGATCGGCACAGATACGCAGTATTTT. Amino acids: CASSLGASGIGTDTQYF. Full variable domain (rest looked up from reference TRBV11-2 and TRBJ2-3): EAGVAQSPRYKIIEKRQSVAFWCNPISGHATLYWYQQILGQGPKLLIQFQNNGVVDDSQLPKDRFSAERLKGVDSTLKIQPAKLEDSAVYLCASSLGASGIGTDTQYFGPGTRLTVL.

A single count supports this clone. The chain employs TRBV3-1 (or the pseudogene TRBV3-2) and TRBJ2-7; D possibly matches TRBD1 or TRBD2 (5 bases each). The CDR3 consists of 16 residues. V lost 1 base and J lost 2, with 15 bases in between. Looked up from germline, CDR1 is LGHDT and CDR2 is YNNKEL (reference sequence). This CDR3 is CASSQGRDRRAYEQYF. CDR3 bases: TGTGCCAGCAGCCAAGGACGGGACCGGCGGGCCTACGAGCAGTACTTC.

This chain's CDR3 is CASSGPQETQYF. The CDR3 nucleotides read TGTGCCAGCTCCGGTCCCCAAGAGACCCAGTACTTC. This chain uses TRBV18 with TRBJ2-5; D not certain. This CDR3 spans 12 amino acids. The germline V and J ends were trimmed by 6 bases and 1 base, with 6 bases remaining between them. Germline CDR1 reads KGHSH; CDR2 reads LQKENI.

CDR3 bases: TGTGCCAGCGGACAGGGGACGTCCACAGATACGCAGTATTTT. As protein: CASGQGTSTDTQYF. The V gene is TRBV16, the J gene TRBJ2-3; 9 bases are a match to TRBD1. V shed 8 bases, J shed 2 bases, and the junction held 5 bases outside the gene matches. The CDR3 is made up of 14 amino acids. Germline CDR1 reads KGHSY; CDR2 reads FQNENV.

The chain has TRBV4-1 and TRBJ2-1; possible D gene TRBD1, 6 bases. Per germline, CDR1 MGHRA and CDR2 YSYEKL. CDR3 size: 15 residues. Trimming took 4 bases from V and 4 from J, leaving 14 bases between them. The CDR3 sequence is CASSLPGHTYNEQFF. In nucleotides, the CDR3 is TGCGCCAGCAGCCTGCCGGGACACACTTACAATGAGCAGTTCTTC.

This chain uses TRBV28 with TRBJ1-4; D call uncertain. The CDR3 has 11 amino acids. V was pared by 2 bases and J by 11 bases, with 6 bases between. Looked up from germline, CDR1 is MDHEN and CDR2 is SYDVKM. As DNA, the CDR3 is TGTGCCAGCAGTTTAAACGCTAAACTGTTTTTT. Amino acid sequence: CASSLNAKLFF.

The CDR3 reads CASSQAHDRGVAYEQYF. The CDR3 DNA follows: TGCGCCAGCAGCCAAGCTCACGACAGGGGGGTAGCCTACGAGCAGTACTTC. The V call is TRBV4-3, the J call TRBJ2-7; 9 bases line up with TRBD1. CDR1 LGHNA and CDR2 YSLEER come from the germline V gene. CDR3 length: 17 residues. The junction had 9 bases not matched to a gene; V was cut back by 1 base and J by 2 bases.

The chain is built from TRBV28 and TRBJ1-6; D ambiguous. This CDR3 region has 12 residues. Germline V gene lookup returns CDR1 MDHEN and CDR2 SYDVKM. The V gene lost 5 bases and the J gene lost 10 bases, with 9 bases spanning the gap. CDR3 sequence (DNA): TGTGCCAGCAGTCGACTAGAATCACCCCTCCACTTT. This codes for CASSRLESPLHF.

J is TRBJ2-2 and V is TRBV5-1; unclear D gene. This CDR3 is built from 13 residues. Trimming shortened V by 6 bases and J by 5 bases, and 11 bases separated the two germline ends. CDR1 SGHRS and CDR2 YFSETQ come from the germline V gene. The CDR3 sequence: CASTPLRTGELFF. The CDR3 DNA reads as TGCGCCAGCACCCCACTGCGAACCGGGGAGCTGTTTTTT.

The chain uses TRBV12-3 or TRBV12-4 and TRBJ2-1; D tentatively reads TRBD1 or TRBD2 (5 bases each). This CDR3 is built from 13 residues. The V end lost 5 bases, the J end lost 6 bases, and 11 bases lay between the germline ends. CDR3 residues: CASSPRGTNEQFF. CDR3 sequence (DNA): TGTGCCAGCAGTCCCCGGGGCACCAATGAGCAGTTCTTC.

The CDR3 DNA reads as TGTGCCAGCAGTTTTTCGACTAGCGGTTACAATGAGCAGTTCTTC. This translates into CASSFSTSGYNEQFF. The rearrangement joins TRBV27 to TRBJ2-1, with 9 bases fitting TRBD2. Trimming cost V 3 bases and J 4 bases; bases outside gene matches: 4. This CDR3 contains 15 residues. Germline assignment: CDR1 MNHEY and CDR2 SMNVEV (reference sequence).

The chain employs TRBV10-1 and TRBJ2-7; maybe TRBD1 (7 bases). The CDR3 contains 14 residues. CDR1 is WNHNN and CDR2 is SYGVQD in the germline V gene (reference sequence). V was trimmed by 8 bases and J by 3 bases, leaving 17 bases between them. CDR3 sequence (DNA): TGCGCCAGCGAACCATCCAGGGGGGTCTACGAGCAGTACTTC. Its translation: CASEPSRGVYEQYF.

The V and J genes are TRBV6-6 and TRBJ2-7; 8 nucleotides match TRBD1. This CDR3 region has 16 residues. CDR1 is MNHNY and CDR2 is SVGAGI in the germline V gene (reference sequence). With V trimmed by 6 bases and J by 0 bases, 10 bases remained unmatched. CDR3 sequence reads: CASRDRTGMISYEQYF. CDR3 nucleotide sequence: TGTGCCAGCAGAGATCGGACAGGGATGATCTCCTACGAGCAGTACTTC.

This chain joins TRBV5-6 and TRBJ2-1; D not certain. Looked up from germline, CDR1 is SGHDT and CDR2 is YYEEEE. CDR3 length: 13 residues. Trimming shortened V by 4 bases and J by 4 bases, and 9 bases separated the two germline ends. The CDR3 region is CASSPRTYNEQFF. CDR3 sequence (DNA): TGTGCCAGCAGCCCCAGGACGTACAATGAGCAGTTCTTC.

This chain uses TRBV3-1 (or the pseudogene TRBV3-2) with TRBJ2-7, with D perhaps being TRBD1 or TRBD2 (5 bases each). V was shortened by 1 base and J by 7 bases, with 14 bases between the two germline ends. Germline CDR1 LGHDT, CDR2 YNNKEL (reference sequence). The CDR3 is made up of 14 amino acids. The CDR3 DNA reads TGTGCCAGCAGCCAAGCGGGGCAGGGCGGGGAGCAGTACTTC. It translates to CASSQAGQGGEQYF.